The 27 T cell receptor beta chains below all came from one sample that was sequenced in a study of T cell repertoires in cytomegalovirus infection. No cognate antigen is known for these TCRs. TCRdb reprocessed the reads via MiXCR and lists one record per CDR3 protein. The sample consists of some 800,000 distinct CDR3 sequences, around a third of them appearing once. Sample: cultured CD8+ T cells from PBMCs, taken from culture after CMV antigen stimulation. The receptor source for this set is a human donor in good health (CMV status not recorded). Some clones in this sample may be carry-over from other donors' samples.

The genes are TRBV5-1 and TRBJ1-1; 8 bases fit TRBD1. The CDR3 consists of 17 residues. The junction had 13 bases not matched to a gene; V was cut back by 0 bases and J by 6 bases. Germline values: CDR1 SGHRS, CDR2 YFSETQ. CDR3 coding DNA: TGCGCCAGCAGCTTGGGTCCAGGGGGCTACTTTCTGGCTGAAGCTTTCTTT. It translates to CASSLGPGGYFLAEAFF.

V is TRBV4-1 and J is TRBJ2-5, with D unresolved. V was clipped by 4 bases and J by 5 bases, with 11 bases between them. The CDR3 runs to 13 residues. Germline V CDR1 and CDR2: MGHRA, YSYEKL. As DNA, the CDR3 is TGCGCCAGCAGCCCAAGGGTTTTGGAGACCCAGTACTTC. This encodes CASSPRVLETQYF.

This clonotype was counted ten times or more. CDR3: CASINHPETQYF. The DNA of the CDR3 is TGTGCCAGCATCAATCACCCAGAGACCCAGTACTTC. The chain recombines TRBV7-2 with TRBJ2-5; D is unresolved. The length of the CDR3 is 12 residues. V shed 7 bases and J shed 4 bases, with 10 bases lying between them. Germline V gives CDR1 SGHTA, CDR2 FQGNSA.

At least ten counts were recorded for this clonotype. The chain carries TRBV4-1 and TRBJ2-1; 8 bases fit TRBD2. This CDR3 is built from 15 residues. In germline, CDR1 is MGHRA, CDR2 YSYEKL. J lost 3 bases, V lost 0 bases, and 1 base had no gene match. The CDR3 DNA follows: TGCGCCAGCAGCCAAGAACTAGCGGACTACAATGAGCAGTTCTTC. This translates into CASSQELADYNEQFF.

V and J are TRBV9 and TRBJ1-2; D might be TRBD1 (5 bases). The CDR3 consists of 14 residues. CDR1 SGDLS and CDR2 YYNGEE come from the germline V gene. Trimming shortened V by 2 bases and J by 2 bases, and 10 bases separated the two germline ends. The CDR3 bases are TGTGCCAGCAGCGTCGGGACGGTGAACTATGGCTACACCTTC. Translating it yields CASSVGTVNYGYTF.

The CDR3 sequence is CASSQTGQGYEQYF. CDR3 in DNA: TGTGCCAGCAGCCAAACGGGACAGGGGTACGAGCAGTACTTC. The chain combines TRBV7-9 with TRBJ2-7, with 10 positions matching TRBD1. Trimming cost V 5 bases and J 4 bases; bases outside gene matches: 5. Per germline, CDR1 SEHNR and CDR2 FQNEAQ (reference sequence). CDR3 length equals 14 residues.

This clonotype has more than one count but fewer than ten. This chain links TRBV12-5 with TRBJ2-3, with unresolved D. In germline, CDR1 is LGHNT, CDR2 FRNRAP. This CDR3 contains 15 residues. V was clipped by 4 bases and J by 0 bases, with 11 bases between them. CDR3 DNA sequence: TGTGCTAGTGGTTCAGGAGCATCTAGCACAGATACGCAGTATTTT. Its protein is CASGSGASSTDTQYF.

This clonotype was counted a few times. The gene calls are TRBV12-3 or TRBV12-4 and TRBJ1-1, with D hard to call. Trimming removed 3 bases from V and 11 bases from J, with 13 bases in between. This CDR3 has 12 amino acids. The CDR3 is CASSFTWEGAFF. DNA for the CDR3: TGTGCCAGCAGTTTCACATGGGAAGGGGCTTTCTTT.

This clonotype showed up many times. The chain employs TRBV7-2 and TRBJ1-4, with 7 bases lining up with TRBD1. This CDR3 is 14 amino acids long. The germline V gene has CDR1 SGHTA and CDR2 FQGNSA. V dropped 5 bases and J dropped 5; count of bases not matched to a gene: 5. For the CDR3, the DNA is TGTGCCAGCAGCCCCGGGACAGAGAATGAAAAACTGTTTTTT. This translates into CASSPGTENEKLFF.

This clonotype was picked up a small number of times. The rearrangement uses TRBV5-6 and TRBJ1-1; D not resolved. Between the trimmed V and J ends, which lost 0 bases and 0 bases, there was a span of 9 bases. The CDR3 sequence is 15 residues long. The germline V gene encodes CDR1 SGHDT and CDR2 YYEEEE. CDR3 loop: CASSLARELNTEAFF. The CDR3 coding sequence is TGTGCCAGCAGCTTGGCGAGAGAGTTGAACACTGAAGCTTTCTTT.

This rearrangement joins TRBV13 to TRBJ2-1; maybe TRBD1 (6 bases). The V and J ends lost 1 base and 2 bases respectively, with 9 bases between them. The CDR3 sequence is 15 residues long. Germline-derived CDR1 and CDR2 are PRHDT and FYEKMQ (reference sequence). The CDR3: CASSLESGAYNEQFF. The CDR3 nucleotides are TGTGCCAGCAGCTTAGAGTCAGGGGCCTACAATGAGCAGTTCTTC.

This clonotype was observed a few times. The chain uses TRBV19 and TRBJ1-1, with D unclear. Between the trimmed V and J ends, which lost 8 bases and 6 bases, there was a span of 16 bases. The CDR3 loop spans 13 amino acids. The germline CDR1 and CDR2 sequences are LNHDA and SQIVND (reference sequence). CDR3 amino acids: CASSAATSAEAFF. The CDR3 nucleotides are TGTGCCAGTTCTGCAGCCACCTCAGCTGAAGCTTTCTTT.

The chain employs TRBV28 and TRBJ2-7, with 10 positions matching TRBD1. This CDR3 region has 15 residues. Trimming cost V 6 bases and J 4 bases; bases outside gene matches: 9. CDR1 is MDHEN and CDR2 is SYDVKM in the germline V gene. The DNA of the CDR3 is TGTGCCAGCAGCGGGGGCTGGGACAGGGGATACGAGCAGTACGTC. Protein: CASSGGWDRGYEQYV.

V gene TRBV7-9 combines with J gene TRBJ1-2; 8 nucleotides match TRBD1. J gave up 3 bases and V 3 bases, and 6 bases lay outside the gene matches. Germline V gives CDR1 SEHNR, CDR2 FQNEAQ (reference sequence). This CDR3 has 15 amino acids. The CDR3 loop reads CASSFTGGSDYGYTF. CDR3 DNA sequence: TGTGCCAGCAGCTTTACAGGGGGGAGTGACTATGGCTACACCTTC.

This sequence joins TRBV7-6 and TRBJ2-1; D is perhaps TRBD2 (6 bases). Germline lookup yields CDR1 SGHVS and CDR2 FNYEAQ. The CDR3 runs 16 residues. V dropped 4 bases and J dropped 8 bases, with 21 bases sitting between them. The CDR3 DNA reads as TGTGCCAGCAGCTCATCGGTTGGGCCGGGGAGGCATGAGCAGTTCTTC. It codes for CASSSSVGPGRHEQFF.

Of note for this clonotype: One junction end does not reproduce the germline sequence, and a read error may be involved. The V call is TRBV14, the J call TRBJ1-5; the D gene is possibly TRBD1 (5 bases). This CDR3 region has 16 residues. Germline loops: CDR1 SGHDN, CDR2 FVKESK. CDR3 protein: CAISQPGRNSNQPQHF. The CDR3 coding sequence is TGTGCCATCAGCCAACCAGGGAGGAATAGCAATCAGCCCCAGCATTTT.

This clonotype turned up a few times. The J gene is TRBJ1-2, the V gene TRBV6-6; 12 positions match TRBD1. Per the germline V gene, CDR1 is MNHNY and CDR2 is SVGAGI (reference sequence). This CDR3 spans 16 amino acids. With 2 bases clipped from V and 4 bases from J, the junction kept 5 bases outside the gene matches. This CDR3 is CASSYEGTGGIYGYTF. The DNA for the CDR3 is TGTGCCAGCAGTTACGAGGGGACAGGGGGCATCTATGGCTACACCTTC.

Notes on this clonotype: Sequence at one end of the junction differs from germline and may be a read error. The chain employs TRBV10-3 and TRBJ2-3; 8 bases align to TRBD2. The CDR3 loop spans 17 amino acids. Germline V gene data show CDR1 as ENHRY and CDR2 as SYGVKD. DNA of the CDR3: TGTACCATCAGTGAGTCGACTCCGACTAGCGCCACAGATACGCAGTATTTT. Translating gives CTISESTPTSATDTQYF.

This clonotype has only a few counts. J is TRBJ2-1 and V is TRBV4-1, with D hard to call. CDR3 length: 15 residues. Germline CDR1 reads MGHRA; CDR2 reads YSYEKL. V was trimmed by 1 base and J by 3 bases, leaving 10 bases between them. The CDR3 loop is CASSQAWKNYNEQFF. The CDR3 DNA follows: TGCGCCAGCAGCCAAGCTTGGAAAAACTACAATGAGCAGTTCTTC.

This clonotype was found once. V is TRBV5-6 and J is TRBJ2-7; D unclear. Germline values: CDR1 SGHDT, CDR2 YYEEEE. Between the trimmed V and J ends, which lost 0 bases and 8 bases, there was a span of 18 bases. The CDR3 totals 15 residues. CDR3 in DNA: TGTGCCAGCAGCTTGGGAGTTACGTTCGTCCCCCAGCAGTACGTC. This gives the protein CASSLGVTFVPQQYV.

The genes are TRBV10-3 and TRBJ1-1; maybe TRBD1 (5 bases). This CDR3 spans 15 amino acids. V lost 10 bases and J lost 3, with 21 bases in between. CDR1 and CDR2 (germline): ENHRY, SYGVKD. The CDR3 DNA sequence: TGTGCCACCAGCGGGGGGGTTGAGGTAGACACTGAAGCTTTCTTT. Its protein product is CATSGGVEVDTEAFF.

In the case of this clonotype: One base away lies a much larger clone, so this may be a sequencing read error. The chain links TRBV7-3 to TRBJ2-3; TRBD2 agrees at 14 bases. The CDR3 totals 17 residues. From germline, CDR1 is SGHTA and CDR2 FQGTGA. The CDR3 is CTSSSGLAGGSTDTQYF. CDR3 nucleotide sequence: TGTACCAGCAGCTCCGGACTAGCGGGGGGTAGCACAGATACGCAGTATTTT. Together with reference TRBV7-3 and TRBJ2-3, the CDR3 gives the full variable domain: GAGVSQTPSNKVTEKGKYVELRCDPISGHTALYWYRQSLGQGPEFLIYFQGTGAADDSGLPNDRFFAVRPEGSVSTLKIQRTERGDSAVYLCTSSSGLAGGSTDTQYFGPGTRLTVL.

CDR3 sequence reads: CASSLQGSPLHF. The CDR3 DNA reads as TGTGCCAGCAGCCTCCAGGGATCACCCCTCCACTTT. J is TRBJ1-6 and V is TRBV7-6, with D possibly matching TRBD1 (5 bases). Per germline, CDR1 SGHVS and CDR2 FNYEAQ. The CDR3 length is 12 residues. V lost 5 bases and J 10 bases, leaving 9 bases between the germline ends.

V usage is TRBV5-4 and J usage is TRBJ2-1; 10 nucleotides line up with TRBD2. The CDR3 covers 14 residues. Germline V gives CDR1 SGHNT, CDR2 YYREEE (reference sequence). The junction had 2 bases not matched to a gene; V was cut back by 0 bases and J by 8 bases. CDR3 sequence reads: CASSLVGLADEQFF. CDR3 bases: TGTGCCAGCAGCTTGGTTGGACTAGCGGATGAGCAGTTCTTC.

This clonotype came up many times. The rearrangement links TRBV7-9 to TRBJ2-5, with 7 bases aligning to TRBD1. The CDR3 extends over 16 amino acids. J was trimmed by 1 base and V by 2 bases; bases with no gene match: 7. Germline V gene sequence: CDR1 SEHNR, CDR2 FQNEAQ (reference sequence). The DNA of the CDR3 is TGTGCCAGCAGCTTACCCCCGGGACAGTTCCAAGAGACCCAGTACTTC. Protein product: CASSLPPGQFQETQYF.

This clonotype has only a few counts. The CDR3 spells CASSLALRGNTEAFF. DNA for the CDR3: TGTGCCAGCAGTTTAGCACTACGAGGGAACACTGAAGCTTTCTTT. V and J are TRBV12-3 or TRBV12-4 and TRBJ1-1; D is unresolved. CDR3 length: 15 amino acids. V lost 0 bases to trimming and J lost 1 base, with 9 bases between them.

The V and J genes are TRBV4-1 and TRBJ1-2; D unclear. Deletions cut 1 base from V and 0 bases from J, with 9 bases between. The germline CDR1 and CDR2 sequences are MGHRA and YSYEKL. This CDR3 contains 15 residues. The CDR3 loop reads CASSQGAGSNYGYTF. DNA of the CDR3: TGCGCCAGCAGCCAAGGGGCGGGCTCTAACTATGGCTACACCTTC.